One and the same sample provided the 30 T cell receptor beta chains below, sequenced in a study of OX40 agonist ivuxolimab in advanced cancers. Using immunoSEQ multiplex PCR, the repertoire was profiled, and TCRdb retains in-frame clones only, with some absent. This sample has 95,000 to 150,000 clones, with 93% found just once. Sequenced material: CD4+ or CD8+ T cells sorted from blood, taken in a trial of the OX40 agonist ivuxolimab. These receptors came from an adult with an advanced solid tumor such as melanoma, head and neck, liver or kidney cancer.

The chain is built from TRBV7-3 and TRBJ2-2; D is undetermined. The germline gives CDR1 SGHTA, CDR2 FQGTGA. The CDR3 covers 12 residues. The ends were cut back, 5 bases at V and 7 bases at J, with 8 bases in the middle. This CDR3 is CASSRPGGELFF. Written as DNA, the CDR3 is TGTGCCAGCAGCCGTCCGGGCGGGGAGCTGTTTTTT. Combining the CDR3 with reference TRBV7-3 and TRBJ2-2 gives the whole variable domain GAGVSQTPSNKVTEKGKYVELRCDPISGHTALYWYRQSLGQGPEFLIYFQGTGAADDSGLPNDRFFAVRPEGSVSTLKIQRTERGDSAVYLCASSRPGGELFFGEGSRLTVL.

The chain employs TRBV12-5 and TRBJ2-1; tentatively, D is TRBD2 (5 bases). CDR1 is LGHNT, CDR2 FRNRAP, per germline. This CDR3 contains 15 residues. Trimming shortened V by 5 bases and J by 2 bases, and 13 bases separated the two germline ends. The CDR3 region has the DNA TGTGCTAGTGGTCTGAGCGTCGGGGCCTACAATGAGCAGTTCTTC. It yields the protein CASGLSVGAYNEQFF.

The CDR3 is CASSAGQGRMHTEAFF. DNA of the CDR3: TGCGCCAGCAGCGCCGGACAGGGGAGAATGCACACTGAAGCTTTCTTT. This sequence joins TRBV5-1 and TRBJ1-1, with 9 bases that match TRBD1. This CDR3 region has 16 residues. Germline V gene data show CDR1 as SGHRS and CDR2 as YFSETQ. V gave up 4 bases and J gave up 3 bases; unmatched junction bases: 10.

The V and J genes are TRBV12-5 and TRBJ2-5, with TRBD2 as a possible D gene (6 bases). V lost 2 bases to trimming and J lost 2 bases, with 12 bases between them. The CDR3 contains 15 residues. CDR1 LGHNT and CDR2 FRNRAP come from the germline V gene. The CDR3 DNA sequence: TGTGCTAGTGGTTTGTCCACTGGAGGGCAAGAGACCCAGTACTTC. Residues: CASGLSTGGQETQYF. The variable domain in full, with the rest retrieved from reference TRBV12-5 and TRBJ2-5, is DARVTQTPRHKVTEMGQEVTMRCQPILGHNTVFWYRQTMMQGLELLAYFRNRAPLDDSGMPKDRFSAEMPDATLATLKIQPSEPRDSAVYFCASGLSTGGQETQYFGPGTRLLVL.

The chain couples TRBV28 to TRBJ1-1, with unresolved D. Germline V gene lookup returns CDR1 MDHEN and CDR2 SYDVKM. The CDR3 is 18 residues long. The V gene lost 3 bases and the J gene lost 0 bases, with 20 bases spanning the gap. The CDR3, as DNA: TGTGCCAGCAGTTTTAAACCCGGGAGGGTAGGAATGAACACTGAAGCTTTCTTT. As protein: CASSFKPGRVGMNTEAFF.

This chain connects TRBV5-6 to TRBJ1-4; no reliable D call. V was cut by 4 bases and J by 5 bases, with 6 bases left in between. The CDR3 sequence is 12 residues long. The germline CDR1 and CDR2 sequences are SGHDT and YYEEEE. CDR3 nucleotide sequence: TGTGCCAGCAGCCCTCTCAATGAAAAACTGTTTTTT. This gives the protein CASSPLNEKLFF.

Only a few counts were recorded for this clone. The V call is TRBV30, the J call TRBJ2-2; 8 bases are shared with TRBD1. V lost 2 bases to trimming and J lost 4 bases; unmatched junction nucleotides: 6. Germline V lookup: CDR1 GTSNPN, CDR2 SVGIG (reference sequence). The CDR3 length is 15 residues. CDR3 protein: CAWSRPGGFTGELFF. Written as DNA, the CDR3 is TGTGCCTGGAGTAGGCCAGGGGGCTTCACCGGGGAGCTGTTTTTT.

This chain connects TRBV27 to TRBJ1-2, with D possibly being TRBD1 (5 bases). The germline CDR1 and CDR2 sequences are MNHEY and SMNVEV (reference sequence). The CDR3 totals 14 residues. Trimming stripped 2 bases from V and 4 bases from J, with 11 bases between. CDR3 in DNA: TGTGCCAGCAGTTTAGCCTGGGGGGGCTATGGCTACACCTTC. Protein product: CASSLAWGGYGYTF.

This clone was picked up one time. The J gene is TRBJ2-1, the V gene TRBV7-2; 12 bases fit TRBD2. Germline V gene data show CDR1 as SGHTA and CDR2 as FQGNSA. The trim removed 5 bases at V and 10 bases at J, leaving 6 bases unmatched. This CDR3 has 14 residues. The CDR3 nucleotides are TGTGCCAGCAGCCGACTAGCGGGAGTTCAGGAGCAGTTCTTC. Translation: CASSRLAGVQEQFF.

The gene calls are TRBV7-2 and TRBJ2-1, with D tentatively TRBD2 (6 bases). The ends were cut back, 2 bases at V and 9 bases at J, with 26 bases in the middle. This CDR3 comprises 18 residues. Germline CDR1 SGHTA, CDR2 FQGNSA. Written as DNA, the CDR3 is TGTGCCAGCAGCTTATGGGGTTCTTTACGGGAGCAAGCAAGTGAGCAGTTCTTC. Its protein is CASSLWGSLREQASEQFF.

The CDR3 protein is CASRPDRARTGTNEKLFF. The CDR3 region has the DNA TGTGCCAGCAGACCCGATCGGGCTAGGACAGGAACAAATGAAAAACTGTTTTTT. This rearrangement joins TRBV27 to TRBJ1-4, with 7 bases aligning to TRBD1. CDR1 and CDR2 (germline): MNHEY, SMNVEV (reference sequence). Trimming cost V 6 bases and J 5 bases; bases outside gene matches: 18. The CDR3 is made up of 18 amino acids. Drawing the rest from reference TRBV27 and TRBJ1-4, the complete variable domain is EAQVTQNPRYLITVTGKKLTVTCSQNMNHEYMSWYRQDPGLGLRQIYYSMNVEVTDKGDVPEGYKVSRKEKRNFPLILESPSPNQTSLYFCASRPDRARTGTNEKLFFGSGTQLSVL.

The chain combines TRBV2 with TRBJ2-7, with a weak D call TRBD1 (5 bases). Germline V gives CDR1 SNHLY, CDR2 FYNNEI. There are 15 residues in the CDR3. V lost 2 bases, J lost 1 base, and 12 bases lay in between. CDR3 in amino acids: CASSESQVGSYEQYF. In DNA, the CDR3 is TGTGCCAGCAGTGAATCACAGGTTGGGTCCTACGAGCAGTACTTC. The full variable domain, rest sourced from reference TRBV2 and TRBJ2-7, is EPEVTQTPSHQVTQMGQEVILRCVPISNHLYFYWYRQILGQKVEFLVSFYNNEISEKSEIFDDQFSVERPDGSNFTLKIRSTKLEDSAMYFCASSESQVGSYEQYFGPGTRLTVT.

The V gene is TRBV19, the J gene TRBJ2-2, with D unresolved. Trimming stripped 10 bases from V and 2 bases from J, with 11 bases between. Germline V gene lookup returns CDR1 LNHDA and CDR2 SQIVND (reference sequence). The CDR3 spans 13 residues. The CDR3 is CATRTVNTGELFF. The CDR3 region has the DNA TGTGCCACTAGGACGGTTAACACCGGGGAGCTGTTTTTT. Looking up the rest from reference TRBV19 and TRBJ2-2 gives the full variable domain: DGGITQSPKYLFRKEGQNVTLSCEQNLNHDAMYWYRQDPGQGLRLIYYSQIVNDFQKGDIAEGYSVSREKKESFPLTVTSAQKNPTAFYLCATRTVNTGELFFGEGSRLTVL.

The chain combines TRBV4-3 with TRBJ1-1; no definite D call. The germline V and J ends were trimmed by 4 bases and 8 bases, with 20 bases remaining between them. The CDR3 extends over 15 amino acids. The germline CDR1 and CDR2 sequences are LGHNA and YSLEER. As DNA, the CDR3 is TGCGCCAGCAGCCCTCGAGATTTCGGACGGAGCGAAGCTTTCTTT. Translation gives CASSPRDFGRSEAFF.

The gene calls are TRBV11-2 and TRBJ2-3; a weak D match, TRBD2 (5 bases). The V and J ends lost 6 bases and 4 bases respectively, with 14 bases between them. Germline CDR1 is SGHAT and CDR2 is FQNNGV. There are 14 residues in the CDR3. This CDR3 is CASRRETGSDTQYF. For the CDR3, the DNA is TGTGCCAGCAGGCGCGAAACGGGGTCAGATACGCAGTATTTT.

CDR3 sequence reads: CASSLLGGVDNEQFF. In DNA form, the CDR3 reads TGTGCCAGCAGCCTCTTAGGGGGAGTTGACAATGAGCAGTTCTTC. V is TRBV11-2 and J is TRBJ2-1; weak D call: TRBD1 (6 bases). V dropped 5 bases and J dropped 5 bases, with 16 bases sitting between them. CDR1 and CDR2 (germline): SGHAT, FQNNGV. The CDR3 loop spans 15 amino acids.

The chain uses TRBV28 and TRBJ2-3; 14 bases are shared with TRBD2. The CDR3 extends over 17 amino acids. V dropped 5 bases and J dropped 2; count of bases not matched to a gene: 6. CDR1 and CDR2 from the germline V gene are MDHEN and SYDVKM. The CDR3 loop reads CASSPGLAGDTTDTQYF. Here the CDR3 DNA reads TGTGCCAGCAGTCCGGGACTAGCGGGGGATACCACAGATACGCAGTATTTT. The complete variable domain, with remaining parts taken from reference TRBV28 and TRBJ2-3, reads DVKVTQSSRYLVKRTGEKVFLECVQDMDHENMFWYRQDPGLGLRLIYFSYDVKMKEKGDIPEGYSVSREKKERFSLILESASTNQTSMYLCASSPGLAGDTTDTQYFGPGTRLTVL.

This chain uses TRBV7-9 with TRBJ2-3; unclear D gene. Germline CDR1 is SEHNR and CDR2 is FQNEAQ (reference sequence). The CDR3 runs 12 residues. The ends were cut back, 4 bases at V and 6 bases at J, with 8 bases in the middle. CDR3 amino acids: CASSWPGDTQYF. The CDR3 DNA sequence: TGTGCCAGCAGCTGGCCAGGCGATACGCAGTATTTT.

J is TRBJ1-1 and V is TRBV5-1; D gene uncertain. V was clipped by 0 bases and J by 1 base, with 4 bases between them. The length of the CDR3 is 13 residues. Germline V gene lookup returns CDR1 SGHRS and CDR2 YFSETQ. DNA of the CDR3: TGCGCCAGCAGCTTGGAAGCGAACACTGAAGCTTTCTTT. It yields the protein CASSLEANTEAFF.

The chain couples TRBV19 to TRBJ1-5; D remains ambiguous. CDR3 length: 16 amino acids. Germline assignment: CDR1 LNHDA and CDR2 SQIVND (reference sequence). The ends were cut back, 1 base at V and 0 bases at J, with 10 bases in the middle. CDR3: CASSIGPQYSNQPQHF. The CDR3 DNA is TGTGCCAGTAGTATAGGGCCGCAATATAGCAATCAGCCCCAGCATTTT. The whole variable domain, remainder taken from reference TRBV19 and TRBJ1-5, is DGGITQSPKYLFRKEGQNVTLSCEQNLNHDAMYWYRQDPGQGLRLIYYSQIVNDFQKGDIAEGYSVSREKKESFPLTVTSAQKNPTAFYLCASSIGPQYSNQPQHFGDGTRLSIL.

The J gene is TRBJ2-7, the V gene TRBV7-3; D is tentatively TRBD1 or TRBD2 (5 bases each). The CDR3 runs to 16 residues. CDR1 and CDR2 (germline): SGHTA, FQGTGA. Trimming pared 1 base from V and 6 bases from J, leaving 19 bases between. The CDR3 DNA reads TGTGCCAGCAGCTTAAACCCCGGGGCCCGGGGCTCCGAGCAGTACTTC. This sequence encodes CASSLNPGARGSEQYF.

This chain links TRBV7-2 with TRBJ2-5; tentatively, D is TRBD1 (5 bases). Germline values: CDR1 SGHTA, CDR2 FQGNSA. V shed 1 base and J shed 7 bases, with 13 bases lying between them. The CDR3 length is 14 residues. Here the CDR3 reads CASSLGQARGTQYF. In nucleotides, the CDR3 is TGTGCCAGCAGCTTAGGCCAGGCAAGGGGGACCCAGTACTTC.

The gene calls are TRBV11-2 and TRBJ2-7, with D possibly matching TRBD1 (6 bases). Trimming left V 6 bases short and J 6 bases short, with 12 bases between. From germline, CDR1 is SGHAT and CDR2 FQNNGV. This CDR3 spans 12 amino acids. This CDR3 is CASRRGRGEQYF. CDR3 coding DNA: TGTGCCAGCAGGAGGGGCAGGGGCGAGCAGTACTTC.

V is TRBV30 and J is TRBJ1-1; D is perhaps TRBD1 (6 bases). V was clipped by 4 bases and J by 3 bases, with 15 bases between them. Germline V lookup: CDR1 GTSNPN, CDR2 SVGIG (reference sequence). This CDR3 comprises 14 residues. The CDR3 region has the DNA TGTGCCTGGACCGGGACAAGGATAGACACTGAAGCTTTCTTT. This sequence encodes CAWTGTRIDTEAFF.

The chain recombines TRBV30 with TRBJ1-2; 8 bases agree with TRBD1. J lost 4 bases, V lost 2 bases, and 9 bases had no gene match. The germline gives CDR1 GTSNPN, CDR2 SVGIG (reference sequence). The length of the CDR3 is 15 residues. The CDR3 sequence is CAWSLRAGGLYGYTF. The CDR3 DNA reads TGTGCCTGGAGTCTTAGGGCAGGGGGCCTCTATGGCTACACCTTC.

The CDR3: CASSSGTGAYEQYF. The CDR3, as DNA: TGTGCCAGCTCATCCGGGACAGGGGCCTACGAGCAGTACTTC. The chain carries TRBV18 and TRBJ2-7; TRBD1 agrees at 10 bases. V shed 5 bases and J 2 bases; nucleotides not matched to a gene: 3. CDR3 length equals 14 residues. CDR1 and CDR2 from the germline V gene are KGHSH and LQKENI.

The chain joins TRBV6-5 to TRBJ1-6; tentative D call: TRBD1 (6 bases). Germline V gives CDR1 MNHEY, CDR2 SVGAGI. The CDR3 loop spans 15 amino acids. The ends were cut back, 6 bases at V and 5 bases at J, with 14 bases in the middle. The CDR3 bases are TGTGCCAGCAGCTACGACACAGGGAATAATTCACCCCTCCACTTT. This codes for CASSYDTGNNSPLHF.

The rearrangement joins TRBV6-5 to TRBJ1-1; 7 bases match TRBD1. This CDR3 spans 15 amino acids. Germline V lookup: CDR1 MNHEY, CDR2 SVGAGI. V shed 10 bases and J 5 bases; nucleotides not matched to a gene: 16. DNA for the CDR3: TGTGCCACCGATACTACAGGGGCGGGTAAGACTGAAGCTTTCTTT. Its translation: CATDTTGAGKTEAFF.

The rearrangement uses TRBV27 and TRBJ2-3; 11 bases are a match to TRBD2. Germline V gives CDR1 MNHEY, CDR2 SMNVEV (reference sequence). J gave up 4 bases and V 8 bases, and 5 bases lay outside the gene matches. CDR3 length equals 14 residues. The chain's CDR3 is CASRPSGGSDTQYF. The CDR3 DNA reads as TGTGCCAGCCGGCCTAGCGGGGGGTCAGATACGCAGTATTTT.

CDR3 in DNA: TGTGCCAGCAGCCGGGGGACAAGCGGGCCCTACGAGCAGTACTTC. Residues: CASSRGTSGPYEQYF. The chain has TRBV7-9 and TRBJ2-7, with D perhaps assigned TRBD1 or TRBD2 (6 bases each). Trimming pared 5 bases from V and 2 bases from J, leaving 16 bases between. Per the germline V gene, CDR1 is SEHNR and CDR2 is FQNEAQ (reference sequence). CDR3 length equals 15 residues.